This T cell receptor (beta chain) appears in the sequencing data of a study of glioma-infiltrating T cells. TCR alpha and beta CDR3 regions were amplified from RNA using iRepertoire nested multiplex PCR. TCRdb passed the multiplex PCR reads through MiXCR, listing each CDR3 protein once. The sample lists approximately 100,000 distinct CDR3 sequences, under 30% occurring once. Germline CDR1 is MNHNS and CDR2 is SASEGT. This CDR3 has 14 residues. After removal of 6 bases from V and 8 bases from J, the junction contained 6 bases not matched to a gene. What was sequenced was glioma tissue, nonneoplastic brain tissue, or PBMCs (not recorded which). This sequence was found in a human donor with low-grade glioma or glioblastoma, undergoing nonglioma brain surgery, or in good health (not recorded which). This sequence joins TRBV6-1 and TRBJ2-1, with 11 bases lining up with TRBD2. The CDR3 DNA reads TGTGCCAGCAGACTAGCGGGAGACGTATATGAGCAGTTCTTC. It specifies CASRLAGDVYEQFF.